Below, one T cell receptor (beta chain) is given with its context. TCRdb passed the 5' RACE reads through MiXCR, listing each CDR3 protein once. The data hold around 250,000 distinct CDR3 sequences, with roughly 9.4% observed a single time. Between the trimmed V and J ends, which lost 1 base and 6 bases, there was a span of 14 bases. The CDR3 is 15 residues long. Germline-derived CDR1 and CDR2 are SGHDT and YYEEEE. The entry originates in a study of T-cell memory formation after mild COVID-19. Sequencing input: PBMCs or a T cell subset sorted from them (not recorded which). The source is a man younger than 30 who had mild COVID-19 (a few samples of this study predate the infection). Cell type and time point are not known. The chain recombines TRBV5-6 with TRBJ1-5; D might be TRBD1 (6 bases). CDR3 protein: CASSLRPGVGQPQHF. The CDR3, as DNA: TGTGCCAGCAGCTTGCGGCCAGGGGTAGGTCAGCCCCAGCATTTT.